The next 20 T cell receptor beta chains were all read from a single sample in a study of T cells in Graves' hyperthyroidism and ophthalmopathy. RNA transcripts gave rise to amplified TCR beta CDR3 regions. The HTBI primer set was used in a first-round RT-PCR of the TCR CDR3. TCRdb reanalysed the multiplex PCR reads using MiXCR and keeps one entry per CDR3 protein. The table records 480,000 or so distinct CDR3 sequences, 35% to 50% of them present only once. Material: peripheral blood or thyroid tissue (not recorded which). Every receptor here comes from an adult woman with Graves' disease, either hyperthyroidism or ophthalmopathy (not recorded which).

The gene calls are TRBV29-1 and TRBJ2-7; tentative D call: TRBD2 (6 bases). This CDR3 has 11 amino acids. CDR1 and CDR2 (germline): SQVTM, ANQGSEA. V gave up 8 bases and J gave up 6 bases, with 14 bases separating them. CDR3 in DNA: TGCAGCCTGGGGGGTAAGGGCGAGCAGTACTTC. Translation: CSLGGKGEQYF.

This clonotype was recorded at least ten times. This chain joins TRBV28 and TRBJ1-1, with D possibly matching TRBD1 (5 bases). Deletions cut 4 bases from V and 10 bases from J, with 7 bases between. The CDR3 extends over 10 amino acids. Per the germline V gene, CDR1 is MDHEN and CDR2 is SYDVKM. Written as DNA, the CDR3 is TGTGCCAGCAGTTCAGGGAGAGCTTTCTTT. The encoded protein is CASSSGRAFF.

The chain has TRBV9 and TRBJ2-3; TRBD1 matches 9 bases. The CDR3 is 16 residues long. Germline V gene lookup returns CDR1 SGDLS and CDR2 YYNGEE. V lost 4 bases, J lost 2 bases, and 8 bases stayed unmatched. As DNA, the CDR3 is TGTGCCAGCAGCTCCGGACAGGGGTCGCTCACAGATACGCAGTATTTT. As protein: CASSSGQGSLTDTQYF.

V and J are TRBV11-2 and TRBJ2-7; no clear D gene. Germline V gives CDR1 SGHAT, CDR2 FQNNGV. The CDR3 contains 14 residues. Trimming shortened V by 2 bases and J by 0 bases, and 8 bases separated the two germline ends. CDR3 loop: CASSLRVSSYEQYF. The CDR3 coding sequence is TGTGCCAGCAGCTTAAGAGTCTCCTCCTACGAGCAGTACTTC.

The chain recombines TRBV7-9 with TRBJ2-3; D gene uncertain. Germline-derived CDR1 and CDR2 are SEHNR and FQNEAQ (reference sequence). This CDR3 spans 13 amino acids. Trimming stripped 5 bases from V and 4 bases from J, with 10 bases between. CDR3 DNA sequence: TGTGCCAGCAGCGCTGATGAGGCAGATACGCAGTATTTT. It codes for CASSADEADTQYF.

The chain recombines TRBV11-2 with TRBJ2-7; TRBD1 is a possible D gene (5 bases). The CDR3 consists of 13 residues. Germline V CDR1 and CDR2: SGHAT, FQNNGV. V was pared by 3 bases and J by 6 bases, with 12 bases between. Here the CDR3 reads CASSLGQGVEQYF. CDR3 sequence (DNA): TGTGCCAGCAGCTTGGGCCAGGGCGTCGAGCAGTACTTC.

The chain employs TRBV7-9 and TRBJ1-1; 8 positions agree with TRBD1. Germline CDR1 and CDR2: SEHNR and FQNEAQ (reference sequence). The CDR3 runs 12 residues. The trim removed 5 bases at V and 9 bases at J, leaving 5 bases unmatched. CDR3: CASSHRDRKAFF. In DNA, the CDR3 is TGTGCCAGCAGCCACCGGGACAGGAAAGCTTTCTTT. Full variable domain (rest looked up from reference TRBV7-9 and TRBJ1-1): DTGVSQNPRHKITKRGQNVTFRCDPISEHNRLYWYRQTLGQGPEFLTYFQNEAQLEKSRLLSDRFSAERPKGSFSTLEIQRTEQGDSAMYLCASSHRDRKAFFGQGTRLTVV.

J is TRBJ1-5 and V is TRBV10-3; D unresolved. The germline V gene encodes CDR1 ENHRY and CDR2 SYGVKD. The ends were cut back, 6 bases at V and 4 bases at J, with 7 bases in the middle. The CDR3 runs 12 residues. CDR3 nucleotide sequence: TGTGCCATCAGCGAATTAAATCAGCCCCAGCATTTT. It is translated as CAISELNQPQHF.

The J gene is TRBJ2-5, the V gene TRBV20-1; 10 positions match TRBD2. CDR3 size: 16 residues. J lost 5 bases, V lost 1 base, and 10 bases had no gene match. Germline V gene data show CDR1 as DFQATT and CDR2 as SNEGSKA (reference sequence). The CDR3 reads CSARGVPSGSTETQYF. CDR3 sequence (DNA): TGCAGTGCTAGAGGGGTCCCTAGCGGGAGCACGGAGACCCAGTACTTC.

The chain uses TRBV5-1 and TRBJ1-1; a possible D gene is TRBD1 (5 bases). Germline CDR1 and CDR2: SGHRS and YFSETQ. This CDR3 is built from 13 residues. The germline V and J ends were trimmed by 4 bases and 6 bases, with 13 bases remaining between them. CDR3 residues: CASSRDSGAEAFF. CDR3 DNA: TGCGCCAGCAGCCGGGACTCTGGGGCTGAAGCTTTCTTT.

This clonotype showed up many times. The genes are TRBV5-1 and TRBJ1-4, with D tentatively TRBD1 (6 bases). The V gene lost 4 bases and the J gene lost 2 bases, with 21 bases spanning the gap. Germline CDR1 and CDR2: SGHRS and YFSETQ. This CDR3 spans 18 amino acids. The chain's CDR3 is CASSPLSDPDSTNEKLFF. The DNA for the CDR3 is TGCGCCAGCAGCCCCCTCTCCGATCCGGACAGCACTAATGAAAAACTGTTTTTT. Based on the CDR3 plus reference TRBV5-1 and TRBJ1-4, the full variable domain is KAGVTQTPRYLIKTRGQQVTLSCSPISGHRSVSWYQQTPGQGLQFLFEYFSETQRNKGNFPGRFSGRQFSNSRSEMNVSTLELGDSALYLCASSPLSDPDSTNEKLFFGSGTQLSVL.

This clonotype has only a few counts. The chain carries TRBV7-9 and TRBJ1-4; the match to TRBD1 covers 7 bases. This CDR3 comprises 15 residues. V dropped 6 bases and J dropped 6; count of bases not matched to a gene: 10. Germline assignment: CDR1 SEHNR and CDR2 FQNEAQ (reference sequence). This CDR3 reads CASSPRQGIDEKLFF. For the CDR3, the DNA is TGTGCCAGCAGTCCGCGACAGGGAATTGATGAAAAACTGTTTTTT.

This chain links TRBV29-1 with TRBJ2-7; tentative D call: TRBD2 (6 bases). The J call is uncertain, as TRBJ2-1 better fits the DNA end. The CDR3 has 13 amino acids. The germline CDR1 and CDR2 sequences are SQVTM and ANQGSEA. The CDR3 protein is CSARLGLSGEQFF. The CDR3 DNA reads TGCAGCGCTAGACTAGGATTGAGCGGGGAGCAGTTCTTC.

There are many counts of this clonotype. V usage is TRBV12-3 or TRBV12-4 and J usage is TRBJ2-7; TRBD1 agrees at 9 bases. This CDR3 has 14 residues. After removal of 5 bases from V and 5 bases from J, the junction contained 7 bases not matched to a gene. CDR3 protein: CASSTGTGFDEQYF. DNA of the CDR3: TGTGCCAGCAGTACCGGGACAGGGTTTGACGAGCAGTACTTC.

The chain has TRBV7-6 and TRBJ2-5; 8 bases align to TRBD1. CDR3 length: 14 residues. The V gene's germline CDR1 is SGHVS and CDR2 FNYEAQ. The V and J ends lost 4 bases and 5 bases, in that order; junction bases with no gene match: 6. The CDR3 is CASSSEGQEETQYF. CDR3 bases: TGTGCCAGCAGCTCAGAGGGACAGGAGGAGACCCAGTACTTC.

This clonotype showed up just a few times. The chain uses TRBV2 and TRBJ1-3, with D possibly being TRBD1 (6 bases). Germline CDR1 is SNHLY and CDR2 is FYNNEI. The CDR3 consists of 17 residues. V lost 3 bases and J lost 4, with 19 bases in between. CDR3 DNA: TGTGCCAGCAGTGACAGGGGCTTCGGTCTGCGGGGAAACACCATATATTTT. This codes for CASSDRGFGLRGNTIYF.

There are many counts of this clonotype. This chain connects TRBV7-6 to TRBJ2-5, with D possibly being TRBD2 (6 bases). Between the trimmed V and J ends, which lost 5 bases and 7 bases, there was a span of 17 bases. CDR1 is SGHVS and CDR2 is FNYEAQ in the germline V gene. The CDR3 runs to 14 residues. The CDR3 DNA reads TGTGCCAGCAGCCCCCCGGCGGGGAGGCCGACCCAGTACTTC. Translation gives CASSPPAGRPTQYF.

The table lists this clonotype with a count of one. The chain uses TRBV29-1 and TRBJ1-2, with unresolved D. V shed 7 bases and J shed 1 base, with 7 bases lying between them. Germline V gives CDR1 SQVTM, CDR2 ANQGSEA. The CDR3 totals 11 residues. The CDR3, as DNA: TGCAGCGCGACGAATAACTATGGCTACACCTTC. Translated: CSATNNYGYTF.

The genes are TRBV2 and TRBJ2-6; D remains unclear. This CDR3 is built from 15 residues. Germline V gene data show CDR1 as SNHLY and CDR2 as FYNNEI. Trimming cost V 0 bases and J 1 base, with 4 bases left between them. The CDR3 DNA is TGTGCCAGCAGTGAAGCAGGGTCTGGGGCCAACGTCCTGACTTTC. Translated: CASSEAGSGANVLTF. The full variable domain, with the rest looked up from reference TRBV2 and TRBJ2-6, is EPEVTQTPSHQVTQMGQEVILRCVPISNHLYFYWYRQILGQKVEFLVSFYNNEISEKSEIFDDQFSVERPDGSNFTLKIRSTKLEDSAMYFCASSEAGSGANVLTFGAGSRLTVL.

The chain couples TRBV25-1 to TRBJ2-5, with 9 bases fitting TRBD2. The length of the CDR3 is 18 residues. V was clipped by 6 bases and J by 5 bases; unmatched bases: 19. Per germline, CDR1 MGHDK and CDR2 SYGVNS. CDR3 coding DNA: TGTGCCAGCAGACAAAGAGCCCGGTGGGCGGGAGGGCCCGAGACCCAGTACTTC. Its protein product is CASRQRARWAGGPETQYF.